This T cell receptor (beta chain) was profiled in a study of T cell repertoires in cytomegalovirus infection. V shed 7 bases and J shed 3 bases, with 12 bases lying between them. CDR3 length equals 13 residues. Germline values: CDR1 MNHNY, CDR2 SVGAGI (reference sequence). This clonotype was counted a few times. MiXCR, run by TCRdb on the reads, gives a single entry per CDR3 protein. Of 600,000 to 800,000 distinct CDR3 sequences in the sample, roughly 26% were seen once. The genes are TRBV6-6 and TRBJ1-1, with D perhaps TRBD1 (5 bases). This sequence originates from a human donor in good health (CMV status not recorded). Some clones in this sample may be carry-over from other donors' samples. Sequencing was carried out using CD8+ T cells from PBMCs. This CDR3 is CASTLQGDTEAFF. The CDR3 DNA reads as TGTGCCAGCACCCTCCAGGGAGACACTGAAGCTTTCTTT.